Below, one TCR beta chain is given with its context. No antigen is known for it. This CDR3 fails to terminate in the conserved phenylalanine or tryptophan, so it likely reflects a read error. Germline CDR1 and CDR2: SGHVT and SQSDAQ. This CDR3 region has 16 residues. Trimming removed 1 base from V and 5 bases from J; junction bases left unmatched: 10. This entry comes from a study of blood T cells in healthy people across ages. Findings of the study overall: Naive CD4+ cells and diversity were both higher in long-lived donors than in aged donors.

Sample-barcoded 5' priming and a J-beta primer mix drove a second PCR of about 6 to 12 cycles. The template-switch adaptor was a 5' adaptor with 12 random nucleotides. It tagged each cDNA molecule. TCRdb passed the 5' RACE reads through MiXCR, listing each CDR3 protein once. Among roughly 680,000 distinct CDR3 sequences listed, around 21% were seen once. This rearrangement joins TRBV7-4 to TRBJ2-5; 7 bases are a match to TRBD1. This TCR was recovered from a man in his 70s in good health. Material: blood. The CDR3 DNA is TGTGCCAGCAGCTTAGTTTTCAGACAGGGTCTGGAGACCCAGTACTCC. It specifies CASSLVFRQGLETQYS.